One sample yielded the 29 T cell receptor beta chains listed below, sequenced in a study of OX40 agonist ivuxolimab in advanced cancers. The repertoire was sequenced with immunoSEQ multiplex PCR; TCRdb's copy has only in-frame clones and lacks some. This repertoire shows under 30,000 clones, around nine tenths found once; its top ten account for approximately 25%. Sample: CD4+ or CD8+ T cells sorted from blood, taken in a trial of the OX40 agonist ivuxolimab. The receptors were gathered from an adult with an advanced solid tumor such as melanoma, head and neck, liver or kidney cancer.

The chain is built from TRBV5-4 and TRBJ2-7; the match to TRBD1 covers 10 bases. Germline V gene data show CDR1 as SGHNT and CDR2 as YYREEE (reference sequence). The CDR3 runs to 16 residues. The V and J ends lost 3 bases and 4 bases, in that order; junction bases with no gene match: 10. Here the CDR3 reads CASSSIVGTGAYEQYF. In nucleotides, the CDR3 is TGTGCCAGCAGCTCCATCGTGGGGACAGGGGCTTACGAGCAGTACTTC.

The chain is built from TRBV29-1 and TRBJ2-7; D gene uncertain. V lost 7 bases, J lost 2 bases, and 9 bases lay in between. Germline assignment: CDR1 SQVTM and CDR2 ANQGSEA. The CDR3 loop spans 11 amino acids. The CDR3 region has the DNA TGCAGCGCCGTAGGGACCTACGAGCAGTACTTC. This encodes CSAVGTYEQYF.

The J gene is TRBJ2-7, the V gene TRBV6-6, with D unresolved. Germline V gene data show CDR1 as MNHNY and CDR2 as SVGAGI (reference sequence). V gave up 5 bases and J gave up 3 bases, with 14 bases separating them. The CDR3 consists of 14 residues. CDR3 in amino acids: CASSITITYYEQYF. CDR3 nucleotides: TGTGCCAGCAGTATTACCATCACTTACTACGAGCAGTACTTC.

This chain joins TRBV14 and TRBJ1-2; D unclear. Germline V CDR1 and CDR2: SGHDN, FVKESK. Trimming cost V 2 bases and J 4 bases, with 11 bases left between them. The CDR3 has 14 amino acids. CDR3 sequence (DNA): TGTGCCAGCAGCCAAAACTTAGATCCCTATGGCTACACCTTC. Protein sequence: CASSQNLDPYGYTF.

The rearrangement links TRBV7-9 to TRBJ1-5, with a tentative D call TRBD1 (5 bases). The CDR3 totals 18 residues. Germline lookup yields CDR1 SEHNR and CDR2 FQNEAQ (reference sequence). The V and J ends lost 1 base and 2 bases respectively, with 18 bases between them. CDR3 residues: CASSLGGGELGGNQPQHF. The CDR3, as DNA: TGTGCCAGCAGCTTAGGAGGTGGGGAGTTGGGGGGCAATCAGCCCCAGCATTTT. Full variable domain (rest looked up from reference TRBV7-9 and TRBJ1-5): DTGVSQNPRHKITKRGQNVTFRCDPISEHNRLYWYRQTLGQGPEFLTYFQNEAQLEKSRLLSDRFSAERPKGSFSTLEIQRTEQGDSAMYLCASSLGGGELGGNQPQHFGDGTRLSIL.

The chain combines TRBV10-1 with TRBJ2-1; D remains unclear. Germline CDR1 reads WNHNN; CDR2 reads SYGVQD (reference sequence). The CDR3 sequence is 11 residues long. The germline V and J ends were trimmed by 4 bases and 9 bases, with 7 bases remaining between them. The CDR3 here is CASSVVCEQFF. As DNA, the CDR3 is TGCGCCAGCAGTGTTGTGTGTGAGCAGTTCTTC.

This clone appeared once. The V and J genes are TRBV5-4 and TRBJ2-2, with unresolved D. Trimming stripped 3 bases from V and 1 base from J, with 13 bases between. This CDR3 spans 16 amino acids. CDR1 is SGHNT, CDR2 YYREEE, per germline (reference sequence). CDR3 region: CASSSPPFLNTGELFF. DNA of the CDR3: TGTGCCAGCAGCTCGCCGCCCTTCCTGAACACCGGGGAGCTGTTTTTT.

This chain's CDR3 is CASSWTSGYEQYF. In nucleotides, the CDR3 is TGTGCCAGCAGCTGGACTAGCGGCTACGAGCAGTACTTC. This chain links TRBV5-4 with TRBJ2-7, with 10 bases fitting TRBD2. The germline CDR1 and CDR2 sequences are SGHNT and YYREEE (reference sequence). The CDR3 covers 13 residues. Unmatched junction bases numbered 0, after V lost 3 bases and J lost 3 bases.

V usage is TRBV6-4 and J usage is TRBJ1-5; D is unresolved. Germline V lookup: CDR1 MRHNA, CDR2 SNTAGT. Deletions cut 8 bases from V and 0 bases from J, with 11 bases between. The CDR3 is made up of 14 amino acids. The CDR3 nucleotides are TGTGCCAGCCGGACCTTCAATAGCAATCAGCCCCAGCATTTT. Amino acids: CASRTFNSNQPQHF.

This chain connects TRBV27 to TRBJ2-7, with D perhaps matching TRBD2 (5 bases). This CDR3 region has 13 residues. V was shortened by 4 bases and J by 2 bases, with 9 bases between the two germline ends. CDR1 and CDR2 from the germline V gene are MNHEY and SMNVEV (reference sequence). CDR3: CASSSGNAYEQYF. In DNA form, the CDR3 reads TGTGCCAGCAGTTCGGGGAATGCCTACGAGCAGTACTTC.

The chain has TRBV7-9 and TRBJ1-4; the D gene is possibly TRBD1 (6 bases). The CDR3 contains 16 residues. Trimming removed 1 base from V and 7 bases from J, with 16 bases in between. Germline V lookup: CDR1 SEHNR, CDR2 FQNEAQ (reference sequence). The CDR3 sequence is CASSLGRRGAREKLFF. CDR3 coding DNA: TGTGCCAGCAGCTTAGGACGGCGGGGGGCGCGTGAAAAACTGTTTTTT.

The rearrangement uses TRBV10-3 and TRBJ2-7, with 7 bases lining up with TRBD2. The CDR3 is 14 residues long. With 10 bases clipped from V and 3 bases from J, the junction kept 12 bases outside the gene matches. In germline, CDR1 is ENHRY, CDR2 SYGVKD. In DNA, the CDR3 is TGTGCCACCTCCCCCCTAGCGGAAAACTACGAGCAGTACTTC. Protein: CATSPLAENYEQYF.

This sequence joins TRBV2 and TRBJ2-1; D gene uncertain. V was cut by 3 bases and J by 0 bases, with 9 bases left in between. CDR1 and CDR2 (germline): SNHLY, FYNNEI. CDR3 length: 15 residues. The CDR3 here is CASSDSLYSYNEQFF. CDR3 bases: TGTGCCAGCAGTGATAGTCTTTACTCCTACAATGAGCAGTTCTTC.

This clone is medium-sized (0.01 to 0.1%) by share. The V gene is TRBV16, the J gene TRBJ2-3; TRBD2 matches 7 bases. Looked up from germline, CDR1 is KGHSY and CDR2 is FQNENV. This CDR3 is 17 amino acids long. The V segment lost 1 base and the J segment 2 bases; nucleotides outside the gene matches: 9. CDR3 in amino acids: CASSQLNEAGFTDTQYF. Here the CDR3 DNA reads TGTGCCAGCAGCCAATTAAACGAAGCGGGGTTCACAGATACGCAGTATTTT.

The chain employs TRBV19 and TRBJ2-3; a weak D match, TRBD2 (5 bases). In germline, CDR1 is LNHDA, CDR2 SQIVND (reference sequence). This CDR3 spans 13 amino acids. Trimming took 3 bases from V and 6 from J, leaving 10 bases between them. In DNA form, the CDR3 reads TGTGCCAGTAGTATTAACCCGGGGGATACGCAGTATTTT. Encoded protein: CASSINPGDTQYF. Full variable domain (remainder filled in from reference TRBV19 and TRBJ2-3): DGGITQSPKYLFRKEGQNVTLSCEQNLNHDAMYWYRQDPGQGLRLIYYSQIVNDFQKGDIAEGYSVSREKKESFPLTVTSAQKNPTAFYLCASSINPGDTQYFGPGTRLTVL.

This rearrangement joins TRBV5-1 to TRBJ2-5; weak D call: TRBD2 (7 bases). The length of the CDR3 is 15 residues. Germline V gives CDR1 SGHRS, CDR2 YFSETQ. V was pared by 1 base and J by 4 bases, with 14 bases between. This chain's CDR3 is CASSLSGGAGETQYF. In DNA, the CDR3 is TGCGCCAGCAGCTTGTCGGGGGGCGCGGGAGAGACCCAGTACTTC. The full variable domain, its missing parts supplied by reference TRBV5-1 and TRBJ2-5, is KAGVTQTPRYLIKTRGQQVTLSCSPISGHRSVSWYQQTPGQGLQFLFEYFSETQRNKGNFPGRFSGRQFSNSRSEMNVSTLELGDSALYLCASSLSGGAGETQYFGPGTRLLVL.

The gene calls are TRBV6-5 and TRBJ1-1; D may be TRBD1 (6 bases). CDR1 and CDR2 (germline): MNHEY, SVGAGI. This CDR3 comprises 15 residues. The V gene lost 6 bases and the J gene lost 0 bases, with 14 bases spanning the gap. The CDR3 sequence: CASSKQGFLNTEAFF. CDR3 bases: TGTGCCAGCAGCAAACAGGGTTTTCTGAACACTGAAGCTTTCTTT.

The rearrangement uses TRBV5-6 and TRBJ2-7; possible D gene TRBD2, 6 bases. The CDR3 runs to 13 residues. V was trimmed by 4 bases and J by 3 bases, leaving 11 bases between them. Germline CDR1 reads SGHDT; CDR2 reads YYEEEE. CDR3 in DNA: TGTGCCAGCAGCCCGGGGGTTGACTACGAGCAGTACTTC. Protein: CASSPGVDYEQYF.

This sequence joins TRBV27 and TRBJ2-1; tentatively, D is TRBD1 (6 bases). The germline gives CDR1 MNHEY, CDR2 SMNVEV (reference sequence). V was pared by 5 bases and J by 0 bases, with 11 bases between. The CDR3 has 15 residues. Here the CDR3 DNA reads TGTGCCAGCAGTCGGACAGTGAGCTCCTACAATGAGCAGTTCTTC. Protein product: CASSRTVSSYNEQFF.

This clone came up once. The genes are TRBV4-2 and TRBJ2-3, with TRBD2 matching 12 bases. J was trimmed by 8 bases and V by 5 bases; bases with no gene match: 8. The CDR3 covers 15 residues. From germline, CDR1 is LGHNA and CDR2 YNFKEQ. This CDR3 is CASSAPGTSGSTQYF. The CDR3 DNA sequence: TGTGCCAGCAGCGCTCCGGGGACTAGCGGGTCTACGCAGTATTTT.

The chain recombines TRBV10-3 with TRBJ1-2; maybe TRBD1 (5 bases). This CDR3 contains 16 residues. The V end lost 3 bases, the J end lost 7 bases, and 21 bases lay between the germline ends. From germline, CDR1 is ENHRY and CDR2 SYGVKD. CDR3 protein: CAISDPWNRTTGGYTF. In nucleotides, the CDR3 is TGTGCCATCAGTGACCCCTGGAACAGGACGACGGGTGGCTACACCTTC.

V is TRBV7-9 and J is TRBJ2-3; 7 positions agree with TRBD2. This CDR3 comprises 17 residues. V was clipped by 0 bases and J by 4 bases; unmatched bases: 10. Germline V CDR1 and CDR2: SEHNR, FQNEAQ (reference sequence). CDR3 protein: CASSLAEAGAMADTQYF. CDR3 bases: TGTGCCAGCAGCTTAGCAGAGGCGGGAGCTATGGCAGATACGCAGTATTTT.

In its sample, this clone was seen a few times. DNA for the CDR3: TGTGCCAGCAGTTTAGGTGGGGCCAACGTCCTGACTTTC. Protein product: CASSLGGANVLTF. The rearrangement joins TRBV27 to TRBJ2-6; no firm D call. The CDR3 loop spans 13 amino acids. Germline lookup yields CDR1 MNHEY and CDR2 SMNVEV (reference sequence). The ends were cut back, 2 bases at V and 3 bases at J, with 2 bases in the middle.

V gene TRBV15 combines with J gene TRBJ2-5, with 10 bases matching TRBD1. CDR1 and CDR2 from the germline V gene are LNHNV and YYDKDF (reference sequence). Unmatched junction bases numbered 3, after V lost 0 bases and J lost 5 bases. CDR3 length: 15 residues. The CDR3 here is CATSREDRGEETQYF. In nucleotides, the CDR3 is TGTGCCACCAGCAGAGAGGACAGGGGGGAGGAGACCCAGTACTTC.

J is TRBJ2-7 and V is TRBV7-9; D is perhaps TRBD1 (5 bases). The CDR3 has 16 amino acids. Germline V gene lookup returns CDR1 SEHNR and CDR2 FQNEAQ (reference sequence). V was cut by 5 bases and J by 0 bases, with 17 bases left in between. CDR3 residues: CASSPTPQTVSYEQYF. The CDR3 nucleotides read TGTGCCAGCAGCCCAACTCCCCAGACAGTCTCCTACGAGCAGTACTTC.

The rearrangement joins TRBV9 to TRBJ2-6; D is uncertain. Trimming shortened V by 4 bases and J by 4 bases, and 15 bases separated the two germline ends. Germline lookup yields CDR1 SGDLS and CDR2 YYNGEE. The CDR3 runs to 16 residues. The CDR3 spells CASSRRRESGANVLTF. The CDR3 coding sequence is TGTGCCAGCAGCCGACGAAGGGAATCGGGGGCCAACGTCCTGACTTTC.

The chain recombines TRBV4-3 with TRBJ2-4, with TRBD2 matching over 7 bases. This CDR3 has 19 amino acids. Trimming at V came to 4 bases and at J to 2 bases, leaving 17 bases not matched to a gene. Germline V gene sequence: CDR1 LGHNA, CDR2 YSLEER. The CDR3 region is CASSPRLGEREWTKNIQYF. The CDR3 DNA reads TGCGCCAGCAGCCCGCGATTGGGGGAGCGGGAATGGACCAAAAACATTCAGTACTTC.

This chain links TRBV9 with TRBJ2-1, with a possible D match to TRBD1 (5 bases). Trimming removed 0 bases at V and 2 bases at J, with 9 bases between. Per germline, CDR1 SGDLS and CDR2 YYNGEE. The CDR3 totals 15 residues. The CDR3 DNA sequence: TGTGCCAGCAGCGTAGGGGGCGCGACCTACAATGAGCAGTTCTTC. Translated, it gives CASSVGGATYNEQFF. The full variable domain, rest sourced from reference TRBV9 and TRBJ2-1, is DSGVTQTPKHLITATGQRVTLRCSPRSGDLSVYWYQQSLDQGLQFLIQYYNGEERAKGNILERFSAQQFPDLHSELNLSSLELGDSALYFCASSVGGATYNEQFFGPGTRLTVL.

The genes are TRBV19 and TRBJ2-7, with 7 positions matching TRBD1. Germline loops: CDR1 LNHDA, CDR2 SQIVND (reference sequence). There are 17 residues in the CDR3. The ends lost 3 bases at V and 3 bases at J; junction bases unmatched: 14. The CDR3 protein is CASSILGQPTGGYEQYF. CDR3 bases: TGTGCCAGTAGTATCTTGGGACAGCCGACTGGAGGCTACGAGCAGTACTTC.